This T cell receptor (beta chain) was obtained from a study of blood T cells in healthy people across ages. This clonotype was detected only a few times. J gave up 9 bases and V 6 bases, and 17 bases lay outside the gene matches. This CDR3 has 15 residues. Germline-derived CDR1 and CDR2 are SQVTM and ANQGSEA. Sample-barcoded 5' priming and a J-beta primer mix drove a second PCR of roughly 6 to 12 cycles. TCRdb itself ran the 5' RACE reads through MiXCR, one entry per CDR3 protein. The sample records over 750,000 distinct CDR3 sequences, around 25% being singletons. These data were also reused for a study on T cells of mothers and their children.

The TCR comes from a boy younger than 18 in good health. The chain employs TRBV29-1 and TRBJ2-5, with 9 bases fitting TRBD2. Sequencing was performed on blood. The CDR3 DNA sequence: TGCAGCGTCCCCAGGGCCACTAGCGGGCTTGGGGCCCAGTACTTC. It yields the protein CSVPRATSGLGAQYF. The variable domain in full, with the rest retrieved from reference TRBV29-1 and TRBJ2-5, is SAVISQKPSRDICQRGTSLTIQCQVDSQVTMMFWYRQQPGQSLTLIATANQGSEATYESGFVIDKFPISRPNLTFSTLTVSNMSPEDSSIYLCSVPRATSGLGAQYFGPGTRLLVL.